One and the same sample provided the 17 T cell receptor beta chains below, sequenced in a study of shared clonotypes between healthy human individuals. The data were produced by immunoSEQ multiplex PCR, yet TCRdb's version contains in-frame clones alone and is incomplete. This table holds over 400,000 clones, around 73% found once. Sequenced material: PBMCs. Receptor source: a woman in her 40s in good health. Some clones in this sample may be carry-over from other donors' samples.

The chain combines TRBV13 with TRBJ2-2; the D gene is possibly TRBD2 (5 bases). V was pared by 1 base and J by 6 bases, with 15 bases between. This CDR3 region has 16 residues. CDR1 and CDR2 (germline): PRHDT, FYEKMQ (reference sequence). The CDR3 sequence is CASSLAGSGGSGELFF. The CDR3 DNA reads as TGTGCCAGCAGCTTAGCCGGCAGTGGAGGTTCCGGGGAGCTGTTTTTT.

The V and J genes are TRBV6-1 and TRBJ2-6; 7 bases fit TRBD2. The CDR3 sequence is 16 residues long. The V and J ends lost 4 bases and 0 bases, in that order; junction bases with no gene match: 3. CDR1 is MNHNS, CDR2 SASEGT, per germline. The CDR3, as DNA: TGTGCCAGCAGTGGTCTAGCGGCCTCTGGGGCCAACGTCCTGACTTTC. Translation gives CASSGLAASGANVLTF.

The rearrangement links TRBV28 to TRBJ2-7; D gene ambiguous. The CDR3 runs 15 residues. The germline gives CDR1 MDHEN, CDR2 SYDVKM. Trimming took off 6 bases at V and 4 bases at J, with 19 bases between the two ends. CDR3 nucleotide sequence: TGTGCCAGCAGGGACCGGCAAAGGGCTATTTACGAGCAGTACTTC. Protein: CASRDRQRAIYEQYF.

The gene calls are TRBV27 and TRBJ2-2; TRBD1 aligns across 8 bases. The J segment lost 1 base and the V segment lost 5 bases, leaving 6 bases of the junction unmatched. This CDR3 comprises 16 residues. CDR1 and CDR2 (germline): MNHEY, SMNVEV (reference sequence). DNA for the CDR3: TGTGCCAGCAGTCCGCCGGGACAGGAGAACACCGGGGAGCTGTTTTTT. This encodes CASSPPGQENTGELFF.

Remarks on this clone: This sample includes further DNA sequences coding for the same CDR3. The V and J genes are TRBV30 and TRBJ1-2; 7 nucleotides match TRBD1. The CDR3 spans 12 residues. V lost 1 base to trimming and J lost 4 bases; unmatched junction nucleotides: 0. Germline loops: CDR1 GTSNPN, CDR2 SVGIG (reference sequence). The CDR3 protein is CAWSAGGYGYTF. The CDR3 coding sequence is TGTGCCTGGAGTGCAGGGGGCTATGGCTACACCTTC.

This clone was seen more than once but under ten times. V is TRBV7-9 and J is TRBJ1-1, with a weak D call TRBD1 (5 bases). Looked up from germline, CDR1 is SEHNR and CDR2 is FQNEAQ (reference sequence). The V and J ends lost 7 bases and 10 bases respectively, with 16 bases between them. CDR3 length: 12 residues. The CDR3 DNA reads as TGTGCCAGCATCCTCGGCGAGGGGAGAGCTTTCTTT. Residues: CASILGEGRAFF.

This clone turned up a few times. V is TRBV5-5 and J is TRBJ2-5; D is perhaps TRBD2 (6 bases). The germline gives CDR1 SGHKS, CDR2 YYEKEE (reference sequence). This CDR3 spans 14 amino acids. Trimming cost V 3 bases and J 1 base, with 10 bases left between them. The CDR3 DNA follows: TGTGCCAGCAGCTCTACTAGCTTCCAAGAGACCCAGTACTTC. Protein product: CASSSTSFQETQYF.

The chain joins TRBV6-5 to TRBJ2-7; D remains ambiguous. The CDR3 covers 13 residues. V was trimmed by 3 bases and J by 2 bases, leaving 8 bases between them. Germline V lookup: CDR1 MNHEY, CDR2 SVGAGI. The CDR3 DNA reads TGTGCCAGCAGTTATGGCAGAGCCTACGAGCAGTACTTC. This codes for CASSYGRAYEQYF.

The chain's CDR3 is CASSFWGSSYEQYF. The CDR3 bases are TGTGCCAGCAGTTTCTGGGGATCCTCCTACGAGCAGTACTTC. The chain carries TRBV28 and TRBJ2-7; D not certain. The CDR3 consists of 14 residues. V was cut by 3 bases and J by 0 bases, with 9 bases left in between. The germline V gene has CDR1 MDHEN and CDR2 SYDVKM.

This clone was observed once. The chain employs TRBV5-1 and TRBJ2-7, with 8 bases lining up with TRBD2. The CDR3 totals 15 residues. Germline trimming cut 0 bases from V and 2 bases from J; bases unmatched to any gene: 4. Germline V gene data show CDR1 as SGHRS and CDR2 as YFSETQ. This chain's CDR3 is CASSLVAGGPYEQYF. As DNA, the CDR3 is TGCGCCAGCAGCTTGGTGGCGGGAGGACCCTACGAGCAGTACTTC.

V gene TRBV2 combines with J gene TRBJ2-3; TRBD2 matches 7 bases. There are 14 residues in the CDR3. Per the germline V gene, CDR1 is SNHLY and CDR2 is FYNNEI. Trimming cost V 7 bases and J 2 bases; bases outside gene matches: 6. CDR3 protein: CASISLAVTDTQYF. The CDR3 DNA sequence: TGTGCCAGCATAAGCCTAGCGGTCACAGATACGCAGTATTTT.

The rearrangement links TRBV19 to TRBJ1-1; a possible D gene is TRBD1 (5 bases). The V gene's germline CDR1 is LNHDA and CDR2 SQIVND (reference sequence). Trimming cost V 5 bases and J 1 base, with 11 bases left between them. The CDR3 has 14 residues. The CDR3 region has the DNA TGTGCCAGTAGTCTAGGGACGGGGAACACTGAAGCTTTCTTT. Protein sequence: CASSLGTGNTEAFF. The variable domain in full, with the rest retrieved from reference TRBV19 and TRBJ1-1, is DGGITQSPKYLFRKEGQNVTLSCEQNLNHDAMYWYRQDPGQGLRLIYYSQIVNDFQKGDIAEGYSVSREKKESFPLTVTSAQKNPTAFYLCASSLGTGNTEAFFGQGTRLTVV.

This clone was observed a single time. The CDR3 sequence: CASSEALGTFQETQYF. The CDR3 nucleotides are TGTGCCAGCAGTGAAGCCTTGGGGACTTTCCAAGAGACCCAGTACTTC. The chain links TRBV2 to TRBJ2-5, with TRBD2 as a possible D gene (6 bases). Looked up from germline, CDR1 is SNHLY and CDR2 is FYNNEI. This CDR3 comprises 16 residues. V was trimmed by 0 bases and J by 1 base, leaving 12 bases between them.

The count of this clone is one. This sequence joins TRBV28 and TRBJ1-2; D gene ambiguous. The germline V gene has CDR1 MDHEN and CDR2 SYDVKM. V was clipped by 6 bases and J by 8 bases, with 10 bases between them. CDR3 length equals 11 residues. The CDR3 nucleotides are TGTGCCAGCAGGGATGAGTGGGGCTACACCTTC. Amino acid sequence: CASRDEWGYTF.

V gene TRBV27 combines with J gene TRBJ1-4; a weak D match, TRBD1 (6 bases). The CDR3 runs 14 residues. Germline V gene lookup returns CDR1 MNHEY and CDR2 SMNVEV (reference sequence). Trimming removed 7 bases at V and 3 bases at J, with 12 bases between. CDR3 sequence (DNA): TGTGCCAGCAAGGTGGGGGCTTCTAATGAAAAACTGTTTTTT. This encodes CASKVGASNEKLFF.

This chain connects TRBV9 to TRBJ2-6; D is unclear. Germline CDR1 SGDLS, CDR2 YYNGEE. Trimming stripped 0 bases from V and 3 bases from J, with 16 bases between. CDR3 length equals 18 residues. This CDR3 is CASSVDASSPFGANVLTF. CDR3 DNA: TGTGCCAGCAGCGTAGACGCCAGTAGCCCCTTTGGGGCCAACGTCCTGACTTTC. Together with reference TRBV9 and TRBJ2-6, the CDR3 gives the full variable domain: DSGVTQTPKHLITATGQRVTLRCSPRSGDLSVYWYQQSLDQGLQFLIQYYNGEERAKGNILERFSAQQFPDLHSELNLSSLELGDSALYFCASSVDASSPFGANVLTFGAGSRLTVL.

The V call is TRBV29-1, the J call TRBJ1-2; no firm D call. The CDR3 spans 12 residues. V was clipped by 8 bases and J by 1 base, with 11 bases between them. Germline V gene sequence: CDR1 SQVTM, CDR2 ANQGSEA. This chain's CDR3 is CSSPVGNYGYTF. CDR3 in DNA: TGCAGCTCCCCCGTGGGTAACTATGGCTACACCTTC.